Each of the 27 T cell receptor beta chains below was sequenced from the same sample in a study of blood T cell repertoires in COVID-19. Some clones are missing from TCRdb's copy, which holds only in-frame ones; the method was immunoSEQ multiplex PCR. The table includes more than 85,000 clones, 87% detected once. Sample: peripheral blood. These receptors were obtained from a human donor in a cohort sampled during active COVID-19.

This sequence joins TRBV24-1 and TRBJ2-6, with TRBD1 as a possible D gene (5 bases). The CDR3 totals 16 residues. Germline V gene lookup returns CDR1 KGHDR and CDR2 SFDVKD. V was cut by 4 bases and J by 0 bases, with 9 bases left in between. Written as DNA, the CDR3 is TGTGCCACCAGTGACTTCGACAGCTCTGGGGCCAACGTCCTGACTTTC. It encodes CATSDFDSSGANVLTF.

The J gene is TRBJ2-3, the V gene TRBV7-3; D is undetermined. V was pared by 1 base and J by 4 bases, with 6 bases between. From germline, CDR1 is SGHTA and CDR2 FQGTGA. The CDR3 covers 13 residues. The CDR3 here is CASSLISADTQYF. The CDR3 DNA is TGTGCCAGCAGCTTAATTTCCGCAGATACGCAGTATTTT.

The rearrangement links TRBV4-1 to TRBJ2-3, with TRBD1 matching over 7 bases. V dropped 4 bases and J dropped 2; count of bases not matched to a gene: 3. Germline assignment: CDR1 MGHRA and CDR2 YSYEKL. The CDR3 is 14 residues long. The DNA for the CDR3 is TGCGCCAGCAGCCTGCAGGGGGACACAGATACGCAGTATTTT. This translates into CASSLQGDTDTQYF.

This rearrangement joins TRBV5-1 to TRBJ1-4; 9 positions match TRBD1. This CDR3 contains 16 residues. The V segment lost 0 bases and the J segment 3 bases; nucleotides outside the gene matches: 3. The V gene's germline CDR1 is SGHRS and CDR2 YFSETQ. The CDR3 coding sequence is TGCGCCAGCAGCTTGGGGGACAGGGCCTCTAATGAAAAACTGTTTTTT. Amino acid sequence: CASSLGDRASNEKLFF. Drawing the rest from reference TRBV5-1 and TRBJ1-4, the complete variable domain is KAGVTQTPRYLIKTRGQQVTLSCSPISGHRSVSWYQQTPGQGLQFLFEYFSETQRNKGNFPGRFSGRQFSNSRSEMNVSTLELGDSALYLCASSLGDRASNEKLFFGSGTQLSVL.

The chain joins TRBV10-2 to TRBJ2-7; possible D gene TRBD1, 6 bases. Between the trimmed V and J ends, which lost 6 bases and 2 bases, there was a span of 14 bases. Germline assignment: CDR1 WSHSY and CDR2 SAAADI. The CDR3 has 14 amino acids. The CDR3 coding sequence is TGCGCCAGCAGAGGCGACAGGACCACCTACGAGCAGTACTTC. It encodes CASRGDRTTYEQYF.

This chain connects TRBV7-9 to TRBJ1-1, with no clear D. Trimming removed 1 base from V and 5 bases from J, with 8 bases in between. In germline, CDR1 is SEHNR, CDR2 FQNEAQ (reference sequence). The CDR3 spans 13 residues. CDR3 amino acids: CASSLGGRTEAFF. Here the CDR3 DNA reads TGTGCCAGCAGCTTAGGAGGGCGGACTGAAGCTTTCTTT.

The CDR3 protein is CASSQGLSERRYF. The CDR3 DNA follows: TGCGCCAGCAGCCAAGGTCTATCTGAGCGTAGGTATTTT. J is TRBJ2-3 and V is TRBV4-1; D is unresolved. This CDR3 comprises 13 residues. The germline CDR1 and CDR2 sequences are MGHRA and YSYEKL. V was trimmed by 1 base and J by 14 bases, leaving 16 bases between them.

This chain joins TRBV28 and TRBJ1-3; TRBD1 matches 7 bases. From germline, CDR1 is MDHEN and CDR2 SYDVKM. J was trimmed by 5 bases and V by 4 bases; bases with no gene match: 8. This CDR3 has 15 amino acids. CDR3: CASSSPGGNRNTIYF. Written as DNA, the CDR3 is TGTGCCAGCAGTTCCCCAGGGGGGAACAGAAACACCATATATTTT.

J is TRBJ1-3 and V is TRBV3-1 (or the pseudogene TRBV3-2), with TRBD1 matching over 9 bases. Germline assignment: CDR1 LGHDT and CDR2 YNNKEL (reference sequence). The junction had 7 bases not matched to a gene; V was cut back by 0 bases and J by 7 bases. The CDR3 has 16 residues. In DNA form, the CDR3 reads TGTGCCAGCAGCCAAGACCGGGACAGGGACTATAACACCATATATTTT. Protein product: CASSQDRDRDYNTIYF.

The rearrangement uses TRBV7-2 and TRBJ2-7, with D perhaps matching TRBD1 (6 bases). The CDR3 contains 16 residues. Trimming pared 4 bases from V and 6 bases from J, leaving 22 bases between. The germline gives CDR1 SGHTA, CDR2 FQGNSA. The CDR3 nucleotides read TGTGCCAGCAGCTCCGGACAGCCTCCAGCTCGAGGCGAGCAGTACTTC. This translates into CASSSGQPPARGEQYF.

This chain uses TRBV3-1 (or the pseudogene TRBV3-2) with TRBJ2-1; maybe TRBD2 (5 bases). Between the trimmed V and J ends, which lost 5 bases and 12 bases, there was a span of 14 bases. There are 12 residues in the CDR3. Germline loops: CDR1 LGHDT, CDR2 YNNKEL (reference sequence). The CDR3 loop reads CASSLQGSGQFF. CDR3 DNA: TGTGCCAGCAGCTTACAAGGAAGCGGGCAGTTCTTC.

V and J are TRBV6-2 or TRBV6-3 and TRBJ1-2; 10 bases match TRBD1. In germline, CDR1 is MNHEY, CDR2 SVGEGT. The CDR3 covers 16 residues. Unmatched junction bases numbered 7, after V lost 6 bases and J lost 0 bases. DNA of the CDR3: TGTGCCAGCAGCCGACAGGGGGCATCCCCTAACTATGGCTACACCTTC. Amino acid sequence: CASSRQGASPNYGYTF.

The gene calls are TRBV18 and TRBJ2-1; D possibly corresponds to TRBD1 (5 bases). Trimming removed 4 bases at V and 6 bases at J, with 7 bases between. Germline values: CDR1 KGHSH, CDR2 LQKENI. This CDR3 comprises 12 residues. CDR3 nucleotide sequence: TGTGCCAGCTCACTCGACAGCAATGAGCAGTTCTTC. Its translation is CASSLDSNEQFF.

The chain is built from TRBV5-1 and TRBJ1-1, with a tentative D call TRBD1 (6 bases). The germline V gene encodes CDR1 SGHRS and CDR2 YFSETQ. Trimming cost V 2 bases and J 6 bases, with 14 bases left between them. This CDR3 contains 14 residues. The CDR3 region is CASSFPDSFAEAFF. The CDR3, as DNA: TGCGCCAGCAGCTTCCCGGACAGCTTCGCTGAAGCTTTCTTT.

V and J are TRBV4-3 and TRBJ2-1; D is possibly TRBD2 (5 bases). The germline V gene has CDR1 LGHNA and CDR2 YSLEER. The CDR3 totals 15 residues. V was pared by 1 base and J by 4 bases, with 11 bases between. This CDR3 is CASSQVWRAYNEQFF. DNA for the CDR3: TGCGCCAGCAGCCAAGTTTGGCGGGCATACAATGAGCAGTTCTTC.

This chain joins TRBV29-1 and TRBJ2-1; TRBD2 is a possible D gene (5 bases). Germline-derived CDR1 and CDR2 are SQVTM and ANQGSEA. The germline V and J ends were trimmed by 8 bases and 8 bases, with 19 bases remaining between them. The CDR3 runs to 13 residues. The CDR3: CSLGGGQQDEQFF. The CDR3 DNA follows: TGCAGCCTCGGAGGCGGCCAGCAGGATGAGCAGTTCTTC.

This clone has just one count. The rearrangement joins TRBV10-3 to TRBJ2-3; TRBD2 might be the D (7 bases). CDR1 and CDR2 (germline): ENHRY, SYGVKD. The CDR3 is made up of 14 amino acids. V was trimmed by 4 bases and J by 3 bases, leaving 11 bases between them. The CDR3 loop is CAISVRGGTDTQYF. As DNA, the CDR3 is TGTGCCATCAGTGTCAGGGGAGGGACAGATACGCAGTATTTT.

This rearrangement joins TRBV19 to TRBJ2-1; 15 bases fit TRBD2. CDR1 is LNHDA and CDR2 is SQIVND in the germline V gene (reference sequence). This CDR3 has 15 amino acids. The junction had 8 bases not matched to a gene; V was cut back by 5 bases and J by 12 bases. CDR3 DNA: TGTGCCAGTAGTTTCGGACTAGCGGGGGGGCTCGTGCAGTTCTTC. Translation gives CASSFGLAGGLVQFF.

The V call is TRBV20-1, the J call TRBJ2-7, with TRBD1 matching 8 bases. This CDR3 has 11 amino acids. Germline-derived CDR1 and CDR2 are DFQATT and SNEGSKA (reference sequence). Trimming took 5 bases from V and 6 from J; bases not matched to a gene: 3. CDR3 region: CSARRGLEQYF. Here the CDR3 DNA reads TGCAGTGCTCGCAGGGGGCTCGAGCAGTACTTC.

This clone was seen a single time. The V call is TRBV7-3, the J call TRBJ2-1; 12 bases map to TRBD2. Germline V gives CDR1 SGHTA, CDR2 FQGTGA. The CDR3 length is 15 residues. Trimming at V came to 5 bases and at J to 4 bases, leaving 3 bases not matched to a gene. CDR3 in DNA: TGTGCCAGCAGCCCGACTAGCGGGAGTTACAATGAGCAGTTCTTC. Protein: CASSPTSGSYNEQFF.

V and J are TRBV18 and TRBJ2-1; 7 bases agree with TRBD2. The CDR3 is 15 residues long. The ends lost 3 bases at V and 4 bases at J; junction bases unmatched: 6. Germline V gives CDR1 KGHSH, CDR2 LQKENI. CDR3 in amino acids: CASSPTSAIYNEQFF. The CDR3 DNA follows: TGTGCCAGCTCACCTACTAGCGCGATATACAATGAGCAGTTCTTC.

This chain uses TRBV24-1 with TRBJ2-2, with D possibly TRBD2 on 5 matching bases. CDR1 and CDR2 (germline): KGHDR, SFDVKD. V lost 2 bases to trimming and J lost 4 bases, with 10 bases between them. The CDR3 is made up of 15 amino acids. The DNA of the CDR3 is TGTGCCACCAGTGATTCGGGCCGGGGCACCGGGGAGCTGTTTTTT. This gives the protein CATSDSGRGTGELFF.

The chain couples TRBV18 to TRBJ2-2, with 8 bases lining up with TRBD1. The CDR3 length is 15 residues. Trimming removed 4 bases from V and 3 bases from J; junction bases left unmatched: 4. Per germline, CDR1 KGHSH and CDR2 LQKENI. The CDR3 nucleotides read TGTGCCAGCTCACTTGGGACAGGCCACACCGGGGAGCTGTTTTTT. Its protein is CASSLGTGHTGELFF.

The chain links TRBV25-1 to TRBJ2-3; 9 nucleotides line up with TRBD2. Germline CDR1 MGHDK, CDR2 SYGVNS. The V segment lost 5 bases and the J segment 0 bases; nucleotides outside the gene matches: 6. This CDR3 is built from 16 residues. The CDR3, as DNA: TGTGCCAGCAGTTCCCCGCGGGGGGGAAGCACAGATACGCAGTATTTT. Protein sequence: CASSSPRGGSTDTQYF.

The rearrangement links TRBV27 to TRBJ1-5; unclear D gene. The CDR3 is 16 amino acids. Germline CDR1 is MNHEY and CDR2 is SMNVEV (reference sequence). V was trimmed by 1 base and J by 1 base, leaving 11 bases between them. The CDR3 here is CASSLYQTSSNQPQHF. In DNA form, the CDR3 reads TGTGCCAGCAGTTTATATCAAACTTCGAGCAATCAGCCCCAGCATTTT.

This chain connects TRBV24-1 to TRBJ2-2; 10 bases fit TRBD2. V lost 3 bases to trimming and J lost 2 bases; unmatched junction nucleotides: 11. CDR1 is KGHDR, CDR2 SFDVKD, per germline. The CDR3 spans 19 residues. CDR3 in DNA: TGTGCCACCAGTGATCGCCCGGGGCTAGCGGGAGTCAACACCGGGGAGCTGTTTTTT. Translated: CATSDRPGLAGVNTGELFF.

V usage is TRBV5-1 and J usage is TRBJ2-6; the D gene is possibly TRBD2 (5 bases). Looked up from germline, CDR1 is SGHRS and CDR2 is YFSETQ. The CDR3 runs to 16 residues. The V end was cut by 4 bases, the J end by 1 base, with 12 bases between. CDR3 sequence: CASSPQVASGANVLTF. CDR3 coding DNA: TGCGCCAGCAGCCCCCAGGTAGCGTCTGGGGCCAACGTCCTGACTTTC.